A selection of T cell receptor beta chains follows, all from one sample in a study of T cells after yellow fever vaccination. Via MiXCR, TCRdb re-called the 5' RACE reads, giving one row per CDR3 protein. The table shows some 500,000 distinct CDR3 sequences, with less than 15% occurring only once. The specimen was PBMCs, collected on the day of the yellow fever booster vaccination. The source is a man aged 30 to 45 who received the YFV17D yellow fever vaccine. Both conserved end residues are part of each CDR3. The D gene is left open where the match is weak. Clone size is shown for a subset of rows, as once, few, many or a class of expanded clone.

abundance	j_gene	v_gene	d_gene	CDR3aa	CDR3nt
few	TRBJ1-1	TRBV5-1	NA	CASSLNAENTEAFF	TGCGCCAGCAGCCTGAACGCAGAGAACACTGAAGCTTTCTTT
many	TRBJ2-7	TRBV7-9	NA	CASSLAGTGVEQYF	TGTGCCAGCAGCTTAGCGGGGACGGGAGTCGAGCAGTACTTC
few	TRBJ2-1	TRBV12-3/TRBV12-4	NA	CASSRTAPSYNEQFF	TGTGCCAGCAGCAGGACTGCTCCCTCCTACAATGAGCAGTTCTTC
NA	TRBJ2-6	TRBV2	NA	CASSSRGNRANVLTF	TGTGCCTCTTCCTCCCGGGGCAATAGGGCCAACGTCCTGACTTTC
few	TRBJ2-3	TRBV29-1	NA	CSVEDGSPTDTQYF	TGCAGCGTTGAGGACGGGAGTCCCACAGATACGCAGTATTTT
few	TRBJ1-4	TRBV10-3	TRBD1	CATETGNNGKLFF	TGTGCCACCGAGACAGGGAACAATGGGAAACTGTTTTTT
NA	TRBJ2-5	TRBV6-1	NA	CASSVLARETQYF	TGTGCCAGCAGTGTGCTAGCGAGAGAGACCCAGTACTTC
NA	TRBJ2-5	TRBV29-1	NA	CSSRGETQYF	TGCAGCTCTAGGGGAGAGACCCAGTACTTC
many	TRBJ2-3	TRBV11-2	NA	CASSLEGVGTPLGTDTQYF	TGTGCCAGCAGCTTAGAGGGGGTGGGGACCCCTCTGGGCACAGATACGCAGTATTTT
NA	TRBJ2-1	TRBV3-1	NA	CASSQVGTAAYNEQFF	TGTGCCAGCAGCCAAGTCGGTACTGCAGCCTACAATGAGCAGTTCTTC
few	TRBJ2-3	TRBV6-1	TRBD2	CASSPAGTSGRTDTQYF	TGTGCCAGCAGCCCCGCCGGGACTAGCGGGAGAACAGATACGCAGTATTTT
NA	TRBJ2-1	TRBV12-3/TRBV12-4	TRBD2	CASRLDAGLPVF	TGTGCCAGCAGATTAGACGCGGGACTACCCGTATTC
NA	TRBJ1-5	TRBV5-1	NA	CASSLGVDTPQHF	TGCGCCAGCAGCTTGGGAGTGGATACTCCCCAGCATTTT
NA	TRBJ1-5	TRBV19	NA	CASRQRGAGNQPQHF	TGTGCCTCCCGACAGAGGGGCGCTGGCAATCAGCCCCAGCATTTT
NA	TRBJ2-2	TRBV7-9	TRBD1	CASSLHDRVAGELFF	TGTGCCAGCAGCTTACACGACAGGGTCGCCGGGGAGCTGTTTTTT
few	TRBJ2-2	TRBV12-3/TRBV12-4	NA	CASSLGIIANTGELFF	TGTGCCAGCAGTTTGGGTATCATCGCGAACACCGGGGAGCTGTTTTTT
few	TRBJ1-1	TRBV11-2	NA	CASSSRGGATTEAFF	TGTGCCAGCAGCTCGAGGGGAGGAGCAACAACTGAAGCTTTCTTT
NA	TRBJ2-2	TRBV18	NA	CASSPPNRANTGELFF	TGTGCCAGCTCACCACCGAACCGGGCTAACACCGGGGAGCTGTTTTTT
many	TRBJ2-2	TRBV7-9	TRBD2	CASSRTSQGPGELFF	TGTGCCAGCAGCAGGACTAGCCAGGGTCCCGGGGAGCTGTTTTTT
many	TRBJ2-1	TRBV14	NA	CASSQAGLRQFF	TGTGCCAGCAGCCAGGCGGGGTTGCGACAGTTCTTC
NA	TRBJ1-5	TRBV28	NA	CASSLPTGSGASQHF	TGTGCCAGCAGTTTACCAACGGGAAGCGGCGCGTCCCAGCATTTT
NA	TRBJ1-3	TRBV7-9	NA	CASSLDTEIRNTIYF	TGTGCCAGCAGCTTAGACACAGAAATCAGAAACACCATATATTTT
few	TRBJ2-7	TRBV6-1	TRBD2	CASRAPSGLTYEQYF	TGTGCCAGCAGAGCCCCTAGCGGTCTGACCTACGAGCAGTACTTC
few	TRBJ2-7	TRBV15	NA	CATSPEVVGTPRYEQYF	TGTGCCACCAGCCCAGAAGTGGTTGGGACTCCCCGCTACGAGCAGTACTTC
few	TRBJ2-5	TRBV6-1	TRBD2	CASSPLGGRKWETQYF	TGTGCCAGCTCCCCCTTAGGCGGGAGAAAATGGGAGACCCAGTACTTC
NA	TRBJ2-3	TRBV11-3	TRBD2	CASSAGVRSTDTQYF	TGTGCCAGCAGTGCGGGAGTGCGTAGCACAGATACGCAGTATTTT